A single sample gave rise to the 3 T cell receptor beta chains below, sequenced in a study of cytomegalovirus exposure and HLA in healthy donors. The primer mix had 60 Vbeta and 13 Jbeta primers. The assay was immunoSEQ multiplex PCR, and TCRdb's table has in-frame clones only and misses some. The table lists approximately 60,000 clones, approximately 83% of them singletons, with roughly 4.5% in the top ten. The sample was PBMCs. All receptors come from a man younger than 45 in good health and CMV-seronegative.

This sequence joins TRBV7-2 and TRBJ2-5; D is possibly TRBD2 (7 bases). Trimming took off 5 bases at V and 13 bases at J, with 23 bases between the two ends. The CDR3 is 14 residues long. Per germline, CDR1 SGHTA and CDR2 FQGNSA. CDR3 DNA: TGTGCCAGCAGCGGGGGAGGGGGAAGCCGGGGGTCGTACTTC. Translated, it gives CASSGGGGSRGSYF.

J is TRBJ2-5 and V is TRBV15; 7 bases align to TRBD1. The J call could be wrong; TRBJ2-7 is a better fit for the DNA end. From germline, CDR1 is LNHNV and CDR2 YYDKDF (reference sequence). This CDR3 is built from 14 residues. CDR3: CATSPRDRSYEQYF. The CDR3, as DNA: TGTGCCACCAGCCCCCGGGACAGATCCTACGAGCAGTACTTC.

The CDR3 spells CASSQDSGQGAGETQYF. CDR3 bases: TGCGCCAGCAGCCAAGATAGTGGGCAGGGGGCAGGTGAGACCCAGTACTTC. This chain joins TRBV4-3 and TRBJ2-5; 8 bases agree with TRBD1. Germline V gene data show CDR1 as LGHNA and CDR2 as YSLEER. The CDR3 is 17 amino acids. The V segment lost 0 bases and the J segment 5 bases; nucleotides outside the gene matches: 11.